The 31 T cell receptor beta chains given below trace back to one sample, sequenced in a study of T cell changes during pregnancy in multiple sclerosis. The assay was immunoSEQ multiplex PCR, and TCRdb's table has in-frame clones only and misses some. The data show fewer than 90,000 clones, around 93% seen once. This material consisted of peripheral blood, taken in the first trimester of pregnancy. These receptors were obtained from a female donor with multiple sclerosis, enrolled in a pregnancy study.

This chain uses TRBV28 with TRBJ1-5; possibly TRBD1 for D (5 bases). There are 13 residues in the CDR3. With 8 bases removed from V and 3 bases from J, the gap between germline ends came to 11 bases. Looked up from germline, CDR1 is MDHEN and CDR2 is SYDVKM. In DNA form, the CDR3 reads TGTGCCAGCTGGCCAGGACACAATCAGCCCCAGCATTTT. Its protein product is CASWPGHNQPQHF.

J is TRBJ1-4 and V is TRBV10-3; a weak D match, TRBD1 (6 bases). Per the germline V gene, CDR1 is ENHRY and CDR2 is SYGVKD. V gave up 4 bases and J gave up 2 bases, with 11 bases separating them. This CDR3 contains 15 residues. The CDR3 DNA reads TGTGCCATCAGTGTAGACAGGTCGACTAATGAAAAACTGTTTTTT. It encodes CAISVDRSTNEKLFF.

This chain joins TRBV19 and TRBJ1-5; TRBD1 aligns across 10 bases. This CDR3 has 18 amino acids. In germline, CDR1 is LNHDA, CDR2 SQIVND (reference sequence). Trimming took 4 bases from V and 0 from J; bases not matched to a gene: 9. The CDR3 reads CASSTTDRGGNSNQPQHF. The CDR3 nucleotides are TGTGCCAGTAGTACGACGGACAGGGGGGGCAATAGCAATCAGCCCCAGCATTTT.

Here the CDR3 reads CASRMDRLETQYF. CDR3 bases: TGCGCCAGCAGGATGGACAGGCTGGAGACCCAGTACTTC. V gene TRBV5-1 combines with J gene TRBJ2-5, with TRBD1 matching over 7 bases. CDR3 length: 13 amino acids. Trimming took 5 bases from V and 5 from J; bases not matched to a gene: 6. Germline CDR1 SGHRS, CDR2 YFSETQ. The complete variable domain, with remaining parts taken from reference TRBV5-1 and TRBJ2-5, reads KAGVTQTPRYLIKTRGQQVTLSCSPISGHRSVSWYQQTPGQGLQFLFEYFSETQRNKGNFPGRFSGRQFSNSRSEMNVSTLELGDSALYLCASRMDRLETQYFGPGTRLLVL.

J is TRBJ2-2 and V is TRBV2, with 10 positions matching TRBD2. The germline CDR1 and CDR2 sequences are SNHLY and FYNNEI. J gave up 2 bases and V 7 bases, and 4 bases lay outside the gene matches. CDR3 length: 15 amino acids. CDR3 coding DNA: TGTGCCAGCAATGGACTAGCGGCAAACACCGGGGAGCTGTTTTTT. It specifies CASNGLAANTGELFF.

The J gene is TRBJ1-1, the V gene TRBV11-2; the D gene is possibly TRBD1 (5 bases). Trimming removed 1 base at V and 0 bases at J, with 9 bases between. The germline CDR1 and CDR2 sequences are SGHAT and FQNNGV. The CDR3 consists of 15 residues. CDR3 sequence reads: CASSLGQGLNTEAFF. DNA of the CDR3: TGTGCCAGCAGCTTAGGTCAGGGCCTGAACACTGAAGCTTTCTTT.

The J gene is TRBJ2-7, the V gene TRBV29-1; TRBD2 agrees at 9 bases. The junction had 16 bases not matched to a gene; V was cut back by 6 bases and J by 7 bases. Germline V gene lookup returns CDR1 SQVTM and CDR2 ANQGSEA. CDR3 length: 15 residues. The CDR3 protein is CSVIGLAGVLGEQYF. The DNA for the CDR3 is TGCAGCGTAATAGGGTTAGCGGGAGTTCTAGGAGAGCAGTACTTC.

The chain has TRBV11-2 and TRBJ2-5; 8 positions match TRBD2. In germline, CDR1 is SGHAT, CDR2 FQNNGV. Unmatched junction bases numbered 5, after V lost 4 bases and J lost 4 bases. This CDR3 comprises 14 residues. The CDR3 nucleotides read TGTGCCAGCAGCTCCGGGGGGGGGCGAGAGACCCAGTACTTC. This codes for CASSSGGGRETQYF.

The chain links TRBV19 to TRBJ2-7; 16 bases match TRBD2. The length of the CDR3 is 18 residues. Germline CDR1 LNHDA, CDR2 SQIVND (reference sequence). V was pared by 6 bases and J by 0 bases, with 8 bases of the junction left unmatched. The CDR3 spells CASSVGLAGGSSSYEQYF. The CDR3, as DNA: TGTGCCAGTAGCGTGGGACTAGCGGGGGGGTCGAGCTCCTACGAGCAGTACTTC.

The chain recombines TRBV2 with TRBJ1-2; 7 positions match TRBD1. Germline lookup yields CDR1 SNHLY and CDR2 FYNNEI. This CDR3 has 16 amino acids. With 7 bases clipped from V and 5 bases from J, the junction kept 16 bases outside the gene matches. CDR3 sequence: CASTRAGGFPEYGYTF. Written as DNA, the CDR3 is TGTGCCAGCACGCGGGCAGGGGGGTTCCCTGAATATGGCTACACCTTC.

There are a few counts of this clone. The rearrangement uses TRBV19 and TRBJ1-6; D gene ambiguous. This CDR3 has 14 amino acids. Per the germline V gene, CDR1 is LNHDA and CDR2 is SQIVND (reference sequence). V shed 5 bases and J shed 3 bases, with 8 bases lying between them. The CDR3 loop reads CASSPGGYNSPLHF. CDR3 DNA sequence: TGTGCCAGTAGTCCCGGCGGCTATAATTCACCCCTCCACTTT.

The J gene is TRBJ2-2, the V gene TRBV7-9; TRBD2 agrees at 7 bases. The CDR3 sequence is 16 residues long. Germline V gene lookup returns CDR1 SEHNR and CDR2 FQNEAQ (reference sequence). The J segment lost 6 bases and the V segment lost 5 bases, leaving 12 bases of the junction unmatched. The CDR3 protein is CASSPAAGASPGELFF. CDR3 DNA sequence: TGTGCCAGCAGCCCAGCGGCGGGAGCGTCCCCCGGGGAGCTGTTTTTT.

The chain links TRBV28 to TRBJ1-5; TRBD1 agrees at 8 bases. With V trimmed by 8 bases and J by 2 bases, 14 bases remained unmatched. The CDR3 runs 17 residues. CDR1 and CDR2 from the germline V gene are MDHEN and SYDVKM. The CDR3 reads CASWSVDRARGNQPQHF. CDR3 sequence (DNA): TGTGCCAGCTGGTCCGTGGACAGGGCCCGGGGCAATCAGCCCCAGCATTTT.

For the CDR3, the DNA is TGCGCCAGCAGTGGACTAGCGGGGGAGGCCAAAAACATTCAGTACTTC. It codes for CASSGLAGEAKNIQYF. The chain links TRBV5-1 to TRBJ2-4, with TRBD2 identical over 13 bases. CDR3 length: 16 amino acids. Germline CDR1 is SGHRS and CDR2 is YFSETQ. With 5 bases clipped from V and 1 base from J, the junction kept 3 bases outside the gene matches.

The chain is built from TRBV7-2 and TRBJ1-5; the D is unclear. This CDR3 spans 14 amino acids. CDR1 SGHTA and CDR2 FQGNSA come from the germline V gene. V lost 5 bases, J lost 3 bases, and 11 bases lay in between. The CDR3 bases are TGTGCCAGCAGCGTTGACACCTACAATCAGCCCCAGCATTTT. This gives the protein CASSVDTYNQPQHF.

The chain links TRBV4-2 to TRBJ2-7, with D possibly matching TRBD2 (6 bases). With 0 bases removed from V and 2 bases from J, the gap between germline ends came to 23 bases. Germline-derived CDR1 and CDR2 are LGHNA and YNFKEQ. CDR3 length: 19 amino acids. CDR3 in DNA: TGTGCCAGCAGCCAAGATCCATCGTTCGCGGGACTCCTAACCTACGAGCAGTACTTC. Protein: CASSQDPSFAGLLTYEQYF.

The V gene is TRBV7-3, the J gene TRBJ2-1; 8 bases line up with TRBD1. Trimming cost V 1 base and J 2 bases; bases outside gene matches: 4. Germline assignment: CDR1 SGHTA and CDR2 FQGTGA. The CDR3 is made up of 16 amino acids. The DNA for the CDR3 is TGTGCCAGCAGCTTAAACGCAGGGGGCACCTACAATGAGCAGTTCTTC. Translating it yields CASSLNAGGTYNEQFF.

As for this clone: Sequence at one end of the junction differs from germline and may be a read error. The CDR3 here is CASSLTPGTGHYNEQFF. The CDR3 DNA sequence: TGTGCCAGCAGCCTAACCCCCGGGACAGGGCACTACAATGAGCAGTTCTTC. The J gene is TRBJ2-1, the V gene TRBV7-3; TRBD1 aligns across 9 bases. The germline V gene encodes CDR1 SGHTA and CDR2 FQGTGA. This CDR3 has 17 residues. The full variable domain, its missing parts supplied by reference TRBV7-3 and TRBJ2-1, is GAGVSQTPSNKVTEKGKYVELRCDPISGHTALYWYRQSLGQGPEFLIYFQGTGAADDSGLPNDRFFAVRPEGSVSTLKIQRTERGDSAVYLCASSLTPGTGHYNEQFFGPGTRLTVL.

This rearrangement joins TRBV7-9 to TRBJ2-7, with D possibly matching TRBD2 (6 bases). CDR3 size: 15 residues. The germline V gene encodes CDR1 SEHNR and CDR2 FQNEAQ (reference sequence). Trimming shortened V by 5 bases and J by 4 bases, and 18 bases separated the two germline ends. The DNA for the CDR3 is TGTGCCAGCAGCCCCCTTGGGGGGTTCGGGTACGAGCAGTACTTC. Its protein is CASSPLGGFGYEQYF.

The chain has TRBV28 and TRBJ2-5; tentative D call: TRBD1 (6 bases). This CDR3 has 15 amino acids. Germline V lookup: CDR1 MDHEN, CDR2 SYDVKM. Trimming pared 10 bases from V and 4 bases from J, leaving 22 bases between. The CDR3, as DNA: TGTGCCACCCTAAACTCATGGACAGTTTTAGAGACCCAGTACTTC. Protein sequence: CATLNSWTVLETQYF.

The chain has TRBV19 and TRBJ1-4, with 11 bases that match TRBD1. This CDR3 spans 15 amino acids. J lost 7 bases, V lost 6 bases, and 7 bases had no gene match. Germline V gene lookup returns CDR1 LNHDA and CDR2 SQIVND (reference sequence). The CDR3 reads CASSLRDRGSEKLFF. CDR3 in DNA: TGTGCCAGTAGCCTCCGGGACAGGGGGTCTGAAAAACTGTTTTTT.

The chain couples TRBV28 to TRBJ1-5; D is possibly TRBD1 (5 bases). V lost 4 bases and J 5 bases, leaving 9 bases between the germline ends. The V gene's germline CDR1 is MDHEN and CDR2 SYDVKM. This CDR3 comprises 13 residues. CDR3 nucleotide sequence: TGTGCCAGCAGTTCAGACAGATATCAGCCCCAGCATTTT. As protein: CASSSDRYQPQHF.

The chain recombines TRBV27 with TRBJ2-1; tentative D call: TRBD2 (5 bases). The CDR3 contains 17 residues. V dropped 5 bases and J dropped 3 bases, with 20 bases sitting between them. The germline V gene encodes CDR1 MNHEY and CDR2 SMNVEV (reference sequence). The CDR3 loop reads CASSTYQVGEGYNEQFF. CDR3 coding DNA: TGTGCCAGCAGTACCTACCAGGTCGGGGAAGGCTACAATGAGCAGTTCTTC.

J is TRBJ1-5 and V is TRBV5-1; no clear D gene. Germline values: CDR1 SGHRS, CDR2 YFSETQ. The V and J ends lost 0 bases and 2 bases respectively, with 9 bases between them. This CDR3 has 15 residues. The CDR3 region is CASSLAGEGNQPQHF. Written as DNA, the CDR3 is TGCGCCAGCAGCTTGGCGGGAGAAGGCAATCAGCCCCAGCATTTT. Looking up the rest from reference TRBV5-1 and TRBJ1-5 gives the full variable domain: KAGVTQTPRYLIKTRGQQVTLSCSPISGHRSVSWYQQTPGQGLQFLFEYFSETQRNKGNFPGRFSGRQFSNSRSEMNVSTLELGDSALYLCASSLAGEGNQPQHFGDGTRLSIL.

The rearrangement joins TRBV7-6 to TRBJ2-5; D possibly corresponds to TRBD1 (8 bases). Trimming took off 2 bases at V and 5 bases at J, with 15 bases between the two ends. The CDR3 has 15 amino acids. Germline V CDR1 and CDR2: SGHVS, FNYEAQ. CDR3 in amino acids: CASSLMTGEGETQYF. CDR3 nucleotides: TGTGCCAGCAGCTTAATGACAGGGGAGGGTGAGACCCAGTACTTC.

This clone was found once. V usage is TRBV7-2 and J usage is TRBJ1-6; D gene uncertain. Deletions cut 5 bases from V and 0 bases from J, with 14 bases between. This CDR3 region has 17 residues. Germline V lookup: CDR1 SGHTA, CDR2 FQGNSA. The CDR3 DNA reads TGTGCCAGCAGCCGAGAGGTGGCCGCCTCCTATAATTCACCCCTCCACTTT. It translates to CASSREVAASYNSPLHF.

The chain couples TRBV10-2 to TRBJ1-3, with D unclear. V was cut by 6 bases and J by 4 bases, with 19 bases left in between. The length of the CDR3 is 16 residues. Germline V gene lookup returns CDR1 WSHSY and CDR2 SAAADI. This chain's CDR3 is CASREPGPRGGNTIYF. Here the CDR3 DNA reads TGCGCCAGCAGGGAACCCGGGCCCCGAGGGGGAAACACCATATATTTT.

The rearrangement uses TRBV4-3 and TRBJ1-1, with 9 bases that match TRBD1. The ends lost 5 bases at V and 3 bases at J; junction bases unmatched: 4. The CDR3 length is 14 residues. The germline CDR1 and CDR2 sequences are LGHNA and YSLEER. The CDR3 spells CASSTDRGDTEAFF. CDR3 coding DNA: TGCGCCAGCAGCACCGACAGGGGGGACACTGAAGCTTTCTTT.

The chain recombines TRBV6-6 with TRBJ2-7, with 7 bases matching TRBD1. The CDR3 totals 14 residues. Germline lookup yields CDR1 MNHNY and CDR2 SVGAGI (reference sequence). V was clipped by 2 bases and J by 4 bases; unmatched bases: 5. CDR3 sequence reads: CASSYVRGWYEQYF. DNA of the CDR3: TGTGCCAGCAGTTACGTCAGGGGGTGGTACGAGCAGTACTTC.

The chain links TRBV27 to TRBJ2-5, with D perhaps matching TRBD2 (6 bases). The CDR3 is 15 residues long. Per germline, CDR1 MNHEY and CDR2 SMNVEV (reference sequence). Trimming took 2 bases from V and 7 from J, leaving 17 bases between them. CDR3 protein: CASSLRRGWDGTQYF. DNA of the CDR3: TGTGCCAGCAGTTTAAGGAGGGGCTGGGACGGGACCCAGTACTTC.

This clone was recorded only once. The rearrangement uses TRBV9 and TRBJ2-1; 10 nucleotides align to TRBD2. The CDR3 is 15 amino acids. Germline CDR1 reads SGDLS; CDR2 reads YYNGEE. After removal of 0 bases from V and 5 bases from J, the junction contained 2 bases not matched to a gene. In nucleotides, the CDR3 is TGTGCCAGCAGCGTAGGTCTAGCGGGGGACAATGAGCAGTTCTTC. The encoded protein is CASSVGLAGDNEQFF.